The rows below give T cell receptor beta chains drawn from one sample of a study of blood T cell repertoires in COVID-19. Sequenced by immunoSEQ multiplex PCR; TCRdb stores in-frame clones only, minus some. The data hold 65,000 to 70,000 clones, with 65% to 85% observed a single time. Sequenced material: peripheral blood. All receptors come from a man in his 60s with acute or convalescent COVID-19. The CDR3 runs from the conserved cysteine through the conserved F or W. D genes are given only for firm matches. Only part of the rows carry a size: once, few, many, or a class if the clone is expanded.

size | J | D | V | DNA | CDR3
few | TRBJ1-1 | TRBD1 | TRBV5-6 | TGTGCCAGCAGCTCACCACGACAGGGGCGGAACACTGAAGCTTTCTTT | CASSSPRQGRNTEAFF
- | TRBJ1-3 | - | TRBV15 | TGTGCCACCAGCGCCACAGCAGGGGTCGTCACCATATATTTT | CATSATAGVVTIYF
once | TRBJ2-7 | TRBD2 | TRBV3-1/TRBV3-2 | TGTGCCAGCAGCCTCCTGAGTGCGACTAGCAGATCCTACGAGCAGTACTTC | CASSLLSATSRSYEQYF
- | TRBJ1-2 | - | TRBV18 | TGTGCCAGCTCACCAGGGGAGGAATGGGGTGGCTACACCTTC | CASSPGEEWGGYTF
- | TRBJ1-3 | - | TRBV6-2/TRBV6-3 | TGTGCCAGCAGTTACTCGACATCGGTGGGCACCATATATTTT | CASSYSTSVGTIYF
- | TRBJ2-7 | - | TRBV29-1 | TGCAGCGTGGCAGGGGCCGGGGCCCGGTTAGAGCAGTACTTC | CSVAGAGARLEQYF
- | TRBJ2-2 | - | TRBV5-1 | TGCGCCAGCAGCTTGGACGGACAGAGCACCGGGGAGCTGTTTTTT | CASSLDGQSTGELFF
- | TRBJ1-2 | TRBD1 | TRBV7-8 | TGTGCCAGCACCGGGGACAGCTATGGCTACACCTTC | CASTGDSYGYTF
once | TRBJ1-2 | TRBD1 | TRBV5-8 | TGTGCCAGCAGCCCTGTGGGACAGAACTATGGCTACACCTTC | CASSPVGQNYGYTF
- | TRBJ2-2 | - | TRBV7-9 | TGTGCCAGCAGCTTAGCCGGGACATTATCCGGGGAGCTGTTTTTT | CASSLAGTLSGELFF
- | TRBJ2-1 | - | TRBV11-2 | TGTGCCAGCAGCTTAGTAAGGCTAGGTCACCACAATGAGCAGTTCTTC | CASSLVRLGHHNEQFF
- | TRBJ2-1 | - | TRBV9 | TGTGCCAGCAGCGTAGGTGGTGGGGGGGCCTCATCGCAGTTCTTC | CASSVGGGGASSQFF
- | TRBJ2-1 | - | TRBV4-3 | TGCGCCAGCAGCAAGGACAGGGAGGGGCTATACAATGAGCAGTTCTTC | CASSKDREGLYNEQFF
- | TRBJ2-5 | - | TRBV18 | TGTGCCAGCTCACCGGTCGGAGAGACCCAGTACTTC | CASSPVGETQYF
- | TRBJ1-4 | TRBD1 | TRBV5-1 | TGCGCCAGCAGCTTGAATCCGGGACAGGGTCGGGAAAAACTGTTTTTT | CASSLNPGQGREKLFF
few | TRBJ1-2 | - | TRBV14 | TGTGCCAGCAGCCAATCCGCGCGCTATGGCTACACCTTC | CASSQSARYGYTF
- | TRBJ1-2 | TRBD1 | TRBV9 | TGTGCCAGCAGCGTAGAGGAGGGGGCGCGGCAGGGCTACACCTTC | CASSVEEGARQGYTF
- | TRBJ2-5 | TRBD2 | TRBV7-3 | TGTGCCAGCAGCCCCTTTAGCGGGGGTGACGTTTTGACCCAGTACTTC | CASSPFSGGDVLTQYF
- | TRBJ2-1 | - | TRBV11-2 | TGTGCCAGCAGCTTAGATCCTGGGGCAGGCCGGTTCTTC | CASSLDPGAGRFF
- | TRBJ1-5 | TRBD1 | TRBV3-1/TRBV3-2 | TGTGCCAGCAGCCAAGGGCAGGGGGTAGCGAGCCAGGATCAGCCCCAGCATTTT | CASSQGQGVASQDQPQHF
few | TRBJ1-4 | - | TRBV6-4 | TGTGCCAGCAGTAGGCGACAGAGTGGAAATGAAAAACTGTTTTTT | CASSRRQSGNEKLFF
- | TRBJ1-6 | - | TRBV4-3 | TGCGCCAGCAGCCAAGAGCCACAGGGCAATTCACCCCTCCACTTT | CASSQEPQGNSPLHF
- | TRBJ1-5 | TRBD1 | TRBV4-2 | TGTGCCAGCAGTAGGGACAGGGAAGGCAATCAGCCCCAGCATTTT | CASSRDREGNQPQHF
- | TRBJ1-5 | - | TRBV7-6 | TGTGCCAGCAGCTTAGCCACTGGGACTAGTCAGCCCCAGCATTTT | CASSLATGTSQPQHF
- | TRBJ2-7 | - | TRBV19 | TGTGCCAGTAGTATTCGTAGGGCAGGGGCGACCTACGAGCAGTACTTC | CASSIRRAGATYEQYF
- | TRBJ1-2 | TRBD1 | TRBV4-3 | TGCGCCAGCAGCCAATCACAGGGGTCCTATGGCTACACCTTC | CASSQSQGSYGYTF
- | TRBJ2-4 | - | TRBV5-8 | TGTGCCAGCAGCCCCTCCCCCGGACAGAAAAACATTCAGTACTTC | CASSPSPGQKNIQYF
- | TRBJ1-4 | - | TRBV5-4 | TGTGCCAGCAGCTGGGGGGGAGTAACTAATGAAAAACTGTTTTTT | CASSWGGVTNEKLFF
- | TRBJ2-7 | - | TRBV7-6 | TGTGCCAGCAGCTTAAATACGGTTTACGAGCAGTACTTC | CASSLNTVYEQYF
- | TRBJ2-6 | - | TRBV18 | TGTGCCAGCTCAAACAGGTCTGGGGCCAACGTCCTGACTTTC | CASSNRSGANVLTF
- | TRBJ1-1 | - | TRBV7-3 | TGTGCCAGCAGCTTAACATCGCAGGGGAGTACTGAAGCTTTCTTT | CASSLTSQGSTEAFF
- | TRBJ1-1 | - | TRBV3-1/TRBV3-2 | TGTGCCAGCAGCTGGGGGACAAGGAACACTGAAGCTTTCTTT | CASSWGTRNTEAFF
- | TRBJ1-2 | TRBD1 | TRBV4-3 | TGCGCCAGCAGCCAAGTCTCCCAACGACAGGGTTCTGAAGGCTACACCTTC | CASSQVSQRQGSEGYTF
- | TRBJ1-2 | TRBD1 | TRBV3-1/TRBV3-2 | TGTGCCAGCAGCCAAGCCAGGGGGTTCTATGGCTACACCTTC | CASSQARGFYGYTF
- | TRBJ2-5 | TRBD1 | TRBV5-1 | TGCGCCAGCAGCCCCCGGGACAGGAGGGAGACCCAGTACTTC | CASSPRDRRETQYF
- | TRBJ1-5 | TRBD1 | TRBV6-2/TRBV6-3 | TGTGCCAGCAGTCGCCAACAGGGGAGCAATCAGCCCCAGCATTTT | CASSRQQGSNQPQHF
- | TRBJ2-3 | TRBD2 | TRBV19 | TGTGCCAGTAGTAGGGGGGGAGCAGATACGCAGTATTTT | CASSRGGADTQYF
- | TRBJ2-3 | - | TRBV6-5 | TGTGCCAGCAGAATGACGCAGGGAATTGAGCCCTCGTATTTT | CASRMTQGIEPSYF
- | TRBJ2-3 | - | TRBV24-1 | TGTGCCACCGCCGAGTCAGGGGGGAGCACAGATACGCAGTATTTT | CATAESGGSTDTQYF
- | TRBJ2-7 | TRBD1 | TRBV6-2/TRBV6-3 | TGTGCCAGCAGTGACCCGGGACAGGGCGTATCCTACGAGCAGTACTTC | CASSDPGQGVSYEQYF
- | TRBJ2-5 | TRBD2 | TRBV19 | TGTGCCAGTAGTATAGGGACTAGCGGGGGCAAGACCCAGTACTTC | CASSIGTSGGKTQYF
- | TRBJ2-7 | TRBD2 | TRBV5-1 | TGCGCCAGCAGCTTGGGACTAGCGGCCTCCTACGAGCAGTACTTC | CASSLGLAASYEQYF
- | TRBJ1-4 | - | TRBV4-3 | TGCGCCAGCAGCCAAGATTCTCCTCCCTTCCGGGGACACCCGAATGAAAAACTGTTTTTT | CASSQDSPPFRGHPNEKLFF
- | TRBJ2-1 | - | TRBV9 | TGTGCCAGCAGCGTAGTATCAGGGGTCAATGAGCAGTTCTTC | CASSVVSGVNEQFF
- | TRBJ2-3 | - | TRBV4-3 | TGCGCCAGCAGCCACCCCGGGGCAGATACGCAGTATTTT | CASSHPGADTQYF
- | TRBJ1-3 | - | TRBV29-1 | TGCAGCGTTGAACAGGTCTCTGGAAACACCATATATTTT | CSVEQVSGNTIYF
once | TRBJ1-2 | - | TRBV29-1 | TGCAGCGTTGGAAGGGGGGGAGAGGGTCATGGCTACACCTTC | CSVGRGGEGHGYTF